This T cell receptor (beta chain) was observed in a study of blood T cells in healthy people across ages. The CDR3 contains 16 residues. Germline V gene lookup returns CDR1 SGHTA and CDR2 FQGTGA. The V end lost 5 bases, the J end lost 4 bases, and 18 bases lay between the germline ends. For the second PCR, which ran for about 6 to 12 cycles, a sample-barcoded 5' primer and a J-beta primer mix were used. TCRdb re-derived calls from the 5' RACE reads in MiXCR, one entry per CDR3 protein. This table has about 570,000 distinct CDR3 sequences, 25% to 30% appearing once. Material for sequencing was blood. This clonotype originated in a woman in her seventies in good health. This chain connects TRBV7-3 to TRBJ1-3, with a weak D call TRBD1 (5 bases). The DNA for the CDR3 is TGTGCCAGCAGCCCGGGACGGCGATCCGGGGGAAACACCATATATTTT. Translating gives CASSPGRRSGGNTIYF.